Listed below are T cell receptor beta chains from one sample, sequenced in a study of cytomegalovirus exposure and HLA in healthy donors. Assay: immunoSEQ multiplex PCR; the TCRdb copy retains only in-frame clones and omits some. The data show around 250,000 clones, 90% seen once. The sequenced material came from PBMCs. The receptors originated from a woman aged 18-35 years in good health and CMV-seronegative. Each CDR3 is given with its conserved first and last residue. D genes are given only for firm matches. Expanded clones get a size class; other rows say once, few or many, or leave the size out.

V	size	D	length	J	DNA	CDR3
TRBV19	-	TRBD1	14	TRBJ1-2	TGTGCCAGTAGTCAGGACAGGGGTTGGTATGGCTACACCTTC	CASSQDRGWYGYTF
TRBV7-2	-	-	13	TRBJ1-5	TGTGCCAGCAGCAAAGGGGGTAGTCAGCCCCAGCATTTT	CASSKGGSQPQHF
TRBV27	-	-	12	TRBJ2-5	TGTGCCAGCAGTAACCATGGCGAGACCCAGTACTTC	CASSNHGETQYF
TRBV6-5	-	TRBD1	14	TRBJ2-1	TGTGCCAGCAGTACAGGGGATACGAGGGATGAGCAGTTCTTC	CASSTGDTRDEQFF
TRBV10-2	once	TRBD2	15	TRBJ2-1	TGCGCCAGCAGTGAACTAGCGGGGGGGCCGGGTGAGCAGTTCTTC	CASSELAGGPGEQFF
TRBV5-1	-	TRBD1	12	TRBJ2-1	TGCGCCAGCAGCTCCGGGACAGTCGAGCAGTTCTTC	CASSSGTVEQFF
TRBV19	-	TRBD1	15	TRBJ1-5	TGTGCCAGTAGCATCACGACAGGGGGCAATCAGCCCCAGCATTTT	CASSITTGGNQPQHF
TRBV4-3	-	TRBD1	17	TRBJ2-2	TGCGCCAGCAGCGCCCTACCGGGACAGGGGGGAGTGGTGGAGCTGTTTTTT	CASSALPGQGGVVELFF
TRBV28	-	-	12	TRBJ1-2	TGTGCCAGCAGTCCCGGGACTTATGGCTACACCTTC	CASSPGTYGYTF
TRBV5-1	-	-	12	TRBJ2-1	TGCGCCAGCAGCGCGGGACTCGTTGAGCAGTTCTTC	CASSAGLVEQFF
TRBV18	-	TRBD1	14	TRBJ1-2	TGTGCCAGCTCACCAGCGGGGACAGGGAAGGGCTACACCTTC	CASSPAGTGKGYTF
TRBV14	-	-	16	TRBJ1-4	TGTGCCAGCAGCCAAGTTTTAGGGTTCGGGAACGAAAAACTGTTTTTT	CASSQVLGFGNEKLFF
TRBV27	-	TRBD2	17	TRBJ2-3	TGTGCCAGCAGTCCCTCTATCAGCGGGGACCTTTGGTATACGCAGTATTTT	CASSPSISGDLWYTQYF
TRBV27	-	-	14	TRBJ2-3	TGTGCCAGCAGTTTGGAGGAGGGCACAGATACGCAGTATTTT	CASSLEEGTDTQYF
TRBV6-5	-	TRBD1	14	TRBJ2-5	TGTGCCAGCAGTCGGGACAGGGGGCGAGAGACCCAGTACTTC	CASSRDRGRETQYF
TRBV5-1	-	TRBD2	16	TRBJ2-5	TGCGCCAGCAGCCCGTCTAGCGGGGATCCCCAAGAGACCCAGTACTTC	CASSPSSGDPQETQYF
TRBV11-2	-	TRBD2	16	TRBJ2-1	TGTGCCAGCAGCTTAATTCTAGCGGGGGCGATCAATGAGCAGTTCTTC	CASSLILAGAINEQFF
TRBV5-1	-	TRBD1	15	TRBJ2-5	TGCGCCAGCAGCTTCGAGGACAGGGATAAAGAGACCCAGTACTTC	CASSFEDRDKETQYF